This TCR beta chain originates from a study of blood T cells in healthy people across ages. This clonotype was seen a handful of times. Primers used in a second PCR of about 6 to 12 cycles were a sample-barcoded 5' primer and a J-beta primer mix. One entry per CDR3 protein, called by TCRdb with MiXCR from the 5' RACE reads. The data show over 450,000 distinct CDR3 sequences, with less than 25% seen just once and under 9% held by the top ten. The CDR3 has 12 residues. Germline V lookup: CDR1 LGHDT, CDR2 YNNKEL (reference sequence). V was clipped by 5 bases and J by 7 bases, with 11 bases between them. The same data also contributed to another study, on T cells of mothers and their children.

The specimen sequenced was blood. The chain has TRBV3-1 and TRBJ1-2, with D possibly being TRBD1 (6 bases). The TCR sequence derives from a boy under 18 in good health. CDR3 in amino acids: CASSSAGAGYTF. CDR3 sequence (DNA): TGTGCCAGCAGCTCTGCGGGGGCTGGCTACACCTTC.